The sequence of this T cell receptor beta chain was determined in a study of blood T cell repertoires in COVID-19. Looking at the study overall: Some COVID-19 samples were acute and others convalescent; all came from the United States, Italy and Spain. T cells, B-cell-depleted T cells, or PBMCs provided the cDNA or gDNA that served as material.

In the authors' workflow: Nucleated cell number was recorded as an estimate derived from reference gene primer amplification. Sequenced by immunoSEQ multiplex PCR; TCRdb stores in-frame clones only, minus some. That table gives V, J and clone size, and the DNA gave D and trimming. The sample consists of 150,000 to 200,000 clones, over 75% of them appearing once. This clone was found once. The sequencing sample was made of peripheral blood. The source is an older woman with acute or convalescent COVID-19.

The CDR3 DNA is TGCAGCGTAAACACAGGGGGCGGCCCTGAAGCTTTCTTT. Translated, it gives CSVNTGGGPEAFF. V is TRBV29-1 and J is TRBJ1-1; 9 nucleotides line up with TRBD1. This CDR3 is 13 amino acids long. Germline V CDR1 and CDR2: SQVTM, ANQGSEA. V shed 6 bases, J shed 6 bases, and the junction held 8 bases outside the gene matches. The entire variable domain, with the rest obtained from reference TRBV29-1 and TRBJ1-1, is as follows: SAVISQKPSRDICQRGTSLTIQCQVDSQVTMMFWYRQQPGQSLTLIATANQGSEATYESGFVIDKFPISRPNLTFSTLTVSNMSPEDSSIYLCSVNTGGGPEAFFGQGTRLTVV.